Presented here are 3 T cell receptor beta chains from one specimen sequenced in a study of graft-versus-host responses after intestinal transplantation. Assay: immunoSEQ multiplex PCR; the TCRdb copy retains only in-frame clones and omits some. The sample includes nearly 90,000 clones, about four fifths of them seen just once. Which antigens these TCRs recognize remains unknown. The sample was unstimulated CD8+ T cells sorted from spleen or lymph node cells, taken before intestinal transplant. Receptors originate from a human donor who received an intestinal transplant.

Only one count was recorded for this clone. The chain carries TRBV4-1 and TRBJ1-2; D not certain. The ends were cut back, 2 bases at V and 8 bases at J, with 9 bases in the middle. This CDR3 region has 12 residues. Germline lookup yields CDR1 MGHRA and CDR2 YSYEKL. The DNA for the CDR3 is TGCGCCAGCAGCCAAATAAACGGCGGCTACACCTTC. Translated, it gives CASSQINGGYTF.

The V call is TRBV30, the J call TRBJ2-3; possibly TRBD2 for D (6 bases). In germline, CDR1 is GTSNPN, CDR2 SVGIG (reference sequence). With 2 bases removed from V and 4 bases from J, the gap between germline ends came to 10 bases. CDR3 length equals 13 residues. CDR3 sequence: CAWSPGVPDTQYF. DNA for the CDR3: TGTGCCTGGAGTCCGGGAGTCCCAGATACGCAGTATTTT.

The DNA for the CDR3 is TGTGCCAGTAGTATAGATCCCCGGACTAGTTTCTACAATGAGCAGTTCTTC. Protein: CASSIDPRTSFYNEQFF. The J gene is TRBJ2-1, the V gene TRBV19; TRBD2 matches at 7 bases. The germline V gene encodes CDR1 LNHDA and CDR2 SQIVND (reference sequence). The junction had 8 bases not matched to a gene; V was cut back by 0 bases and J by 3 bases. CDR3 length: 17 residues.